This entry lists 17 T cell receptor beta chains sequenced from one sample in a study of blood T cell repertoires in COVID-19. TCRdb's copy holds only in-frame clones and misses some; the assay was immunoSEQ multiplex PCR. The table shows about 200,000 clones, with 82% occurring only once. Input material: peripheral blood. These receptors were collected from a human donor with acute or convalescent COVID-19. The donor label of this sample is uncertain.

The CDR3 spells CASGSNEQFF. The CDR3 nucleotides read TGTGCCAGCGGGAGCAATGAGCAGTTCTTC. The chain combines TRBV12-3 or TRBV12-4 with TRBJ2-1, with a weak D call TRBD2 (5 bases). This CDR3 has 10 amino acids. Trimming took 8 bases from V and 6 from J, leaving 5 bases between them.

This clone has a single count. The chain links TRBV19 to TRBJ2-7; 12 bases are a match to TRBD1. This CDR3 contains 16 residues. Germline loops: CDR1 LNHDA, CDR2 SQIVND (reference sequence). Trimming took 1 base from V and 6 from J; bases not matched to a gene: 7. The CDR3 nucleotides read TGTGCCAGTAGTATAGTGGGCGGGACAGGGGGCGCCGAGCAGTACTTC. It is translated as CASSIVGGTGGAEQYF.

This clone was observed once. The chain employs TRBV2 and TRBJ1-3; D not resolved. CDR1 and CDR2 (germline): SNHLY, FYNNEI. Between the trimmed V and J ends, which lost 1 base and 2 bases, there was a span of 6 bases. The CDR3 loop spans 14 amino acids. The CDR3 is CASSEEGAGNTIYF. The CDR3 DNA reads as TGTGCCAGCAGTGAAGAGGGAGCTGGAAACACCATATATTTT.

The CDR3 spells CASNDAGADGYTF. The DNA for the CDR3 is TGTGCCAGTAATGATGCGGGGGCCGATGGCTACACCTTC. V is TRBV19 and J is TRBJ1-2, with a weak D call TRBD1 (6 bases). The V gene's germline CDR1 is LNHDA and CDR2 SQIVND (reference sequence). This CDR3 is built from 13 residues. V was pared by 7 bases and J by 6 bases, with 15 bases between.

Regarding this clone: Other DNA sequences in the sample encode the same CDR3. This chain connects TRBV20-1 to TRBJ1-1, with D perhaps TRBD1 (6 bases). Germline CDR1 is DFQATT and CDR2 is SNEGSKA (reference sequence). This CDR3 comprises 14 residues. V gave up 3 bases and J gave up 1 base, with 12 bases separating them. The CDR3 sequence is CSASSRQANTEAFF. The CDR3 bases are TGCAGTGCTAGTAGTCGACAGGCGAACACTGAAGCTTTCTTT.

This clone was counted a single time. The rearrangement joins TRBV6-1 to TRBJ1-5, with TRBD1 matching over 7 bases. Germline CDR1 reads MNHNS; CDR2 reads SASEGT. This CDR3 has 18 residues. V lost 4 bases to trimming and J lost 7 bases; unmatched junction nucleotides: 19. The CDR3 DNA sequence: TGTGCCAGCAGTGGCCGGGACAGAGACCTAATAGCCCCACAGCCCCAGCATTTT. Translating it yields CASSGRDRDLIAPQPQHF.

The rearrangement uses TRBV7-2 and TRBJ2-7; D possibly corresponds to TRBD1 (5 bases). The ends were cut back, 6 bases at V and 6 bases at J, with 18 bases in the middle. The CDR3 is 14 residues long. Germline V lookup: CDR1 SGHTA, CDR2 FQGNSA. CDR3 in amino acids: CASRPRKGQSEQYF. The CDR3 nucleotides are TGTGCCAGCAGACCACGTAAGGGGCAGAGCGAGCAGTACTTC.

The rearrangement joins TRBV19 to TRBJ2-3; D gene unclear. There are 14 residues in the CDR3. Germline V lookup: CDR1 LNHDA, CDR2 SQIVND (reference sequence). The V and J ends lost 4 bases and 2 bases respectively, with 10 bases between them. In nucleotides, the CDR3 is TGTGCCAGTAGTAGGTTTCGCGACACAGATACGCAGTATTTT. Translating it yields CASSRFRDTDTQYF.

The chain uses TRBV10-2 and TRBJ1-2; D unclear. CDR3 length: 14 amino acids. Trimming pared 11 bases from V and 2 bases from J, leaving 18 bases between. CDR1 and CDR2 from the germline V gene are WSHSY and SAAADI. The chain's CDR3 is CACLGDLENYGYTF. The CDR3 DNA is TGCGCCTGCCTCGGAGACCTAGAGAACTATGGCTACACCTTC.

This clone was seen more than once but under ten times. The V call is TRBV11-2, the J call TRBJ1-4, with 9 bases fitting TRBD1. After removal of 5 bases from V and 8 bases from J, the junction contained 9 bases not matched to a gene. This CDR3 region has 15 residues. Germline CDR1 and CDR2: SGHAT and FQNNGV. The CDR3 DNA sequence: TGTGCCAGCAGCACCCAGGACAGGGGTGGCGAAAAACTGTTTTTT. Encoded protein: CASSTQDRGGEKLFF. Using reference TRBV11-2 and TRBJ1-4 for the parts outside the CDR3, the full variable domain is EAGVAQSPRYKIIEKRQSVAFWCNPISGHATLYWYQQILGQGPKLLIQFQNNGVVDDSQLPKDRFSAERLKGVDSTLKIQPAKLEDSAVYLCASSTQDRGGEKLFFGSGTQLSVL.

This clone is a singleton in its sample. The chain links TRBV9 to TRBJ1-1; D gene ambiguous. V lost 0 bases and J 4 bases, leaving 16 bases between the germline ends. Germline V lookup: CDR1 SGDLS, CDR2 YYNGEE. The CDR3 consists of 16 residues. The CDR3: CASSVAPTVFGTEAFF. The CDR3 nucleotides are TGTGCCAGCAGCGTAGCCCCTACAGTTTTTGGCACTGAAGCTTTCTTT.

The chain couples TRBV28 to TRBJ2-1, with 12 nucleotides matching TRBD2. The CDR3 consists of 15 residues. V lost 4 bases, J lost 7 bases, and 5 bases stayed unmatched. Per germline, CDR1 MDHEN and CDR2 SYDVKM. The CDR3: CASSWTSGNKNEQFF. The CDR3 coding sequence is TGTGCCAGCAGTTGGACTAGCGGGAACAAAAATGAGCAGTTCTTC.

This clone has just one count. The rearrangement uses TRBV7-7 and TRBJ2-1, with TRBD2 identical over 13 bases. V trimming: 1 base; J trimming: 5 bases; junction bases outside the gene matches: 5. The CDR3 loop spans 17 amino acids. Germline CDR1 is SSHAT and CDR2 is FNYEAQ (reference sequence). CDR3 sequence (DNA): TGTGCCAGCAGCTTAGAAGGGACTAGCGGGGCTGACAATGAGCAGTTCTTC. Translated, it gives CASSLEGTSGADNEQFF. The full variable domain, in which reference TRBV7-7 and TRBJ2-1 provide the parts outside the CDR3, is GAGVSQSPRYKVTKRGQDVTLRCDPISSHATLYWYQQALGQGPEFLTYFNYEAQPDKSGLPSDRFSAERPEGSISTLTIQRTEQRDSAMYRCASSLEGTSGADNEQFFGPGTRLTVL.

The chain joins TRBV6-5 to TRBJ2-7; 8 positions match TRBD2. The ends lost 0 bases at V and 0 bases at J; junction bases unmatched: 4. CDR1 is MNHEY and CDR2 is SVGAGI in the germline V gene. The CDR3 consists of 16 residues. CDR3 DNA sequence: TGTGCCAGCAGTTACTCGCCCAGCGGGAGCTCCTACGAGCAGTACTTC. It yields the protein CASSYSPSGSSYEQYF.

This CDR3 reads CASSLVAARDFEAFF. The CDR3 DNA follows: TGTGCCAGCAGCTTAGTGGCAGCTAGGGACTTTGAAGCTTTCTTT. The chain has TRBV7-2 and TRBJ1-1; D is possibly TRBD1 (5 bases). Trimming left V 1 base short and J 7 bases short, with 16 bases between. CDR1 and CDR2 from the germline V gene are SGHTA and FQGNSA. This CDR3 contains 15 residues.

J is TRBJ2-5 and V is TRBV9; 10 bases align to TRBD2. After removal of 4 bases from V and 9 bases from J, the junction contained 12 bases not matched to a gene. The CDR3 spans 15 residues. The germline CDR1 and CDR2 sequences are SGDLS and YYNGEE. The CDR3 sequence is CASSRGTSESWAQYF. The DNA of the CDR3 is TGTGCCAGCAGCCGCGGGACTAGCGAATCCTGGGCCCAGTACTTC.

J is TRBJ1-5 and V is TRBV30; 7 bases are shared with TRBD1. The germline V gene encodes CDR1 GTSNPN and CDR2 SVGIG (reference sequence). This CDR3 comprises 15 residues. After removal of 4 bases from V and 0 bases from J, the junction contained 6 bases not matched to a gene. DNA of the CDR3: TGTGCCTGGAAAATCACAGGGGATAGCAATCAGCCCCAGCATTTT. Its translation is CAWKITGDSNQPQHF.